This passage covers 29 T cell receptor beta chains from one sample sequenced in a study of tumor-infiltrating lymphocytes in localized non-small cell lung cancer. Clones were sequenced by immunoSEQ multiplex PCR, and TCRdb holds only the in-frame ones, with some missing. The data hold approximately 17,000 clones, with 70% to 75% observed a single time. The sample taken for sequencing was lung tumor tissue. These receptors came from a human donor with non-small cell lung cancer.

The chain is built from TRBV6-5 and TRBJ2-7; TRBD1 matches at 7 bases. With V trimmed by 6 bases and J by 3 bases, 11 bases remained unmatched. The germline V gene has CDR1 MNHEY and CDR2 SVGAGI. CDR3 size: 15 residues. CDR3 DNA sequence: TGTGCCAGCAGCGCTAACAGGGGTGGGAACTACGAGCAGTACTTC. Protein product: CASSANRGGNYEQYF.

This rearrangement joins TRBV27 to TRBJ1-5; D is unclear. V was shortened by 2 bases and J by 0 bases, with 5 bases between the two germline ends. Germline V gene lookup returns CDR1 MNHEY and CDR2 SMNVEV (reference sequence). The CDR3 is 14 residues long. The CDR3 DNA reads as TGTGCCAGCAGTTTAGGTTATAGCAATCAGCCCCAGCATTTT. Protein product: CASSLGYSNQPQHF.

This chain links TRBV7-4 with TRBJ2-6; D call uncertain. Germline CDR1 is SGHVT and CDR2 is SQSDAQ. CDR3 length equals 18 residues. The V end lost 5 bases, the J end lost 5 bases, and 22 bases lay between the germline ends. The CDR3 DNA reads TGTGCCAGCAGCCGGTTTACCAGCTCACAAAGTCGGGCCAACGTCCTGACTTTC. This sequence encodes CASSRFTSSQSRANVLTF.

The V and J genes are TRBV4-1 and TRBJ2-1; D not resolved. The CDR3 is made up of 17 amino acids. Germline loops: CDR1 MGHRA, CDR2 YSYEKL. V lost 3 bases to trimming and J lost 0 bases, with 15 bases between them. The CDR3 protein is CASSHDITSSSYNEQFF. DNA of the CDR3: TGCGCCAGCAGCCACGATATAACCTCTAGCTCCTACAATGAGCAGTTCTTC.

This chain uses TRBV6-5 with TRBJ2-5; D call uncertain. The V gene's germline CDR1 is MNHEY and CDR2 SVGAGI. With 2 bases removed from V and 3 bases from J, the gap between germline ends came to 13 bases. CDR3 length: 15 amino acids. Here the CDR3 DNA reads TGTGCCAGCAGTTACCCCATCCGGCCGGAAGAGACCCAGTACTTC. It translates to CASSYPIRPEETQYF.

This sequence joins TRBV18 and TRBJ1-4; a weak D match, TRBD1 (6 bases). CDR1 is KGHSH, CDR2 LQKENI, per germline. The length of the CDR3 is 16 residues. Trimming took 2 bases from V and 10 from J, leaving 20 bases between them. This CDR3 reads CASSPIYRDFLPKLFF. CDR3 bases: TGTGCCAGCTCACCAATATACAGGGACTTTCTGCCAAAACTGTTTTTT.

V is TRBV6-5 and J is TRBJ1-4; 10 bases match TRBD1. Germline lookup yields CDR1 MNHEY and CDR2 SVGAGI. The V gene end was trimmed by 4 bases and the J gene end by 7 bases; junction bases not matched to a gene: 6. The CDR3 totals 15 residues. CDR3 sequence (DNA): TGTGCCAGCAGTTTCGGGACAGGGGAAGTTGAAAAACTGTTTTTT. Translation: CASSFGTGEVEKLFF.

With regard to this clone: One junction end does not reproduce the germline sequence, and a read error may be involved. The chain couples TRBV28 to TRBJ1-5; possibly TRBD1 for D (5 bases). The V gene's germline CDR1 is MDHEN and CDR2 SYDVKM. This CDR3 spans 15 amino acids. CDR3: CASTVGRFVDQPQHF. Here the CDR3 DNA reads TGTGCCAGCACGGTGGGACGATTCGTAGATCAGCCCCAGCACTTT.

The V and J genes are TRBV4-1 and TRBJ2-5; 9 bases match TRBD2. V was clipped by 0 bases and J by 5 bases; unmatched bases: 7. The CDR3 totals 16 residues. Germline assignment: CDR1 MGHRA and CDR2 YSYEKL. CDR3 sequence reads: CASSQEGREGGETQYF. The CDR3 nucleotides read TGCGCCAGCAGCCAAGAAGGGCGGGAGGGAGGGGAGACCCAGTACTTC.

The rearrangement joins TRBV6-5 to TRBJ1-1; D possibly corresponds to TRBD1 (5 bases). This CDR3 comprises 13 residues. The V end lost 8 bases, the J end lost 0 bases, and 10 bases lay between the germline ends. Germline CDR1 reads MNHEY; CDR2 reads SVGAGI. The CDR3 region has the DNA TGTGCCAGCGGGCGGGACTTGAACACTGAAGCTTTCTTT. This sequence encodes CASGRDLNTEAFF.

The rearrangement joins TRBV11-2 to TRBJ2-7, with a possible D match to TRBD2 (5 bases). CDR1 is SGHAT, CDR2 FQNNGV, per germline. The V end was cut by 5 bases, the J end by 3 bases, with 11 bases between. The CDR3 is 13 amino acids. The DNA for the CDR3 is TGTGCCAGCAGCGAGGGAATAGGCTACGAGCAGTACTTC. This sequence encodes CASSEGIGYEQYF.

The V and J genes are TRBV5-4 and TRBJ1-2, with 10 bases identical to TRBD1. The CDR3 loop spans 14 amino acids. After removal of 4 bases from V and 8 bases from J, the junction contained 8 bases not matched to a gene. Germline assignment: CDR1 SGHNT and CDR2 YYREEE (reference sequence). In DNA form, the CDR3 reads TGTGCCAGCAGCCTTGACAGGGGGCCTAAAGGCTACACCTTC. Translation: CASSLDRGPKGYTF.

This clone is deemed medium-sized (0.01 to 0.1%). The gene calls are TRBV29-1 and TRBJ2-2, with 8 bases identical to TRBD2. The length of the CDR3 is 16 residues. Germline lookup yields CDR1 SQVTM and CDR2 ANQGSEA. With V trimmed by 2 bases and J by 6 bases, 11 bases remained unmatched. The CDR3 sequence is CSVESSSGSGAGELFF. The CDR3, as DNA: TGCAGCGTTGAATCGTCCAGCGGGAGTGGGGCCGGGGAGCTGTTTTTT.

The CDR3 region has the DNA TGTGCCAGCAGCTTAGGACACACGAACACCGGGGAGCTGTTTTTT. Translating it yields CASSLGHTNTGELFF. This sequence joins TRBV5-8 and TRBJ2-2, with a weak D call TRBD1 (5 bases). Deletions cut 2 bases from V and 0 bases from J, with 8 bases between. Germline V gene lookup returns CDR1 SGHTS and CDR2 YDEGEE. CDR3 length: 15 residues. The variable domain in full, with the rest retrieved from reference TRBV5-8 and TRBJ2-2, is EAGVTQSPTHLIKTRGQQATLRCSPISGHTSVYWYQQALGLGLQFLLWYDEGEERNRGNFPPRFSGRQFPNYSSELNVNALELEDSALYLCASSLGHTNTGELFFGEGSRLTVL.

The CDR3 bases are TGCAGCGGGGGACAGATAACCGGGGAGCTGTTTTTT. Translating gives CSGGQITGELFF. V gene TRBV29-1 combines with J gene TRBJ2-2; the match to TRBD1 covers 7 bases. The germline CDR1 and CDR2 sequences are SQVTM and ANQGSEA. The junction had 4 bases not matched to a gene; V was cut back by 7 bases and J by 5 bases. This CDR3 has 12 amino acids.

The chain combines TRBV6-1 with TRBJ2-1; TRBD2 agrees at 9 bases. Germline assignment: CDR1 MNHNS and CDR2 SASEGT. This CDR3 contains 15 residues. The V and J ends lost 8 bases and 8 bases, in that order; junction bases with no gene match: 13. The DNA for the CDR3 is TGTGCCAGCGACTTAGCGGGAGTGGGTGGAGATGAGCAGTTCTTC. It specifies CASDLAGVGGDEQFF.

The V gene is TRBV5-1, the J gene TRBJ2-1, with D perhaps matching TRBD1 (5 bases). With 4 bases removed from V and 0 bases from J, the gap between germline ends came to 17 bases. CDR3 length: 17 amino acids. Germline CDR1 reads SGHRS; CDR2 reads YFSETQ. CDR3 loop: CASSPDAYGASYNEQFF. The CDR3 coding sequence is TGCGCCAGCAGCCCCGATGCGTATGGGGCCTCCTACAATGAGCAGTTCTTC. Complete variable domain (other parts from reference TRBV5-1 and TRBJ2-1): KAGVTQTPRYLIKTRGQQVTLSCSPISGHRSVSWYQQTPGQGLQFLFEYFSETQRNKGNFPGRFSGRQFSNSRSEMNVSTLELGDSALYLCASSPDAYGASYNEQFFGPGTRLTVL.

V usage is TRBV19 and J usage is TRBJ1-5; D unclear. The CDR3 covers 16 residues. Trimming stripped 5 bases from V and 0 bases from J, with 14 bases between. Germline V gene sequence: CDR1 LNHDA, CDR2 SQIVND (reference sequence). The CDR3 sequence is CASSPHGGYSNQPQHF. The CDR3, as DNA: TGTGCCAGTAGTCCCCATGGAGGTTATAGCAATCAGCCCCAGCATTTT.

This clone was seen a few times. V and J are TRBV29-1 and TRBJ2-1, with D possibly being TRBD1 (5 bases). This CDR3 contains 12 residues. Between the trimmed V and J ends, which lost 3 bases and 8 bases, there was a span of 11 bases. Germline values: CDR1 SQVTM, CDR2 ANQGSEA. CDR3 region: CSVDWWGDEQFF. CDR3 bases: TGCAGCGTTGATTGGTGGGGCGATGAGCAGTTCTTC.

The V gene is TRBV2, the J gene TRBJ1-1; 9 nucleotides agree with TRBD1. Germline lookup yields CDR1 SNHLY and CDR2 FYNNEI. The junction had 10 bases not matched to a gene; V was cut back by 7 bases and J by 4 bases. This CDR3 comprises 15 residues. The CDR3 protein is CASTPDRGKGTEAFF. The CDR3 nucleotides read TGTGCCAGCACTCCGGACAGGGGTAAGGGCACTGAAGCTTTCTTT.

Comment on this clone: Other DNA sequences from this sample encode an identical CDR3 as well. CDR3 in DNA: TGCGCCAGCAGCAGAATGACGGCGGGAGAGACCCAGTACTTC. Its translation: CASSRMTAGETQYF. This chain joins TRBV5-1 and TRBJ2-5, with TRBD2 as a possible D gene (5 bases). The CDR3 runs 14 residues. Trimming took off 4 bases at V and 4 bases at J, with 14 bases between the two ends. Germline V CDR1 and CDR2: SGHRS, YFSETQ. The whole variable domain, remainder taken from reference TRBV5-1 and TRBJ2-5, is KAGVTQTPRYLIKTRGQQVTLSCSPISGHRSVSWYQQTPGQGLQFLFEYFSETQRNKGNFPGRFSGRQFSNSRSEMNVSTLELGDSALYLCASSRMTAGETQYFGPGTRLLVL.

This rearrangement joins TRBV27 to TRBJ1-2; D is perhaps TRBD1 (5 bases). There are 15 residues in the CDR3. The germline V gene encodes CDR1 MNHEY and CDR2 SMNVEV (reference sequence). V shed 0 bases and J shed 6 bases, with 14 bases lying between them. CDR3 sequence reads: CASSLSSPQGDGYTF. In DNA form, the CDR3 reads TGTGCCAGCAGTTTATCGAGTCCGCAGGGTGATGGCTACACCTTC.

CDR3 in amino acids: CASRPPQGVTEAFF. CDR3 nucleotide sequence: TGTGCCAGCAGGCCGCCACAGGGAGTCACTGAAGCTTTCTTT. The J gene is TRBJ1-1, the V gene TRBV6-5; possible D gene TRBD1, 6 bases. Deletions cut 6 bases from V and 4 bases from J, with 15 bases between. This CDR3 contains 14 residues. Germline-derived CDR1 and CDR2 are MNHEY and SVGAGI.

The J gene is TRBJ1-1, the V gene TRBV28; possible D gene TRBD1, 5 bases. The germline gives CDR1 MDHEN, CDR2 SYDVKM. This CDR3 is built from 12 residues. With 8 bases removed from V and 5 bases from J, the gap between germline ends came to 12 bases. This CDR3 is CASSGGDTEAFF. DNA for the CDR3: TGTGCCAGCTCCGGGGGGGATACTGAAGCTTTCTTT.

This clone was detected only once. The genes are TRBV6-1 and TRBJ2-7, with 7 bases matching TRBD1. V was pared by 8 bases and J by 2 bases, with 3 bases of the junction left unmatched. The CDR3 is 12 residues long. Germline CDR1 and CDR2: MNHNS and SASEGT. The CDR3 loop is CASLTGTYEQYF. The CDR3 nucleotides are TGTGCCAGCTTGACAGGGACCTACGAGCAGTACTTC.

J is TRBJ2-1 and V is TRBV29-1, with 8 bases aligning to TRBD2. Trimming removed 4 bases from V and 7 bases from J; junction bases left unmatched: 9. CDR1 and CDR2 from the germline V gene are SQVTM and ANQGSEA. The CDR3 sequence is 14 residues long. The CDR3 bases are TGCAGCGTTGGGGGAGCGGGAGTAGTTAATGAGCAGTTCTTC. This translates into CSVGGAGVVNEQFF.

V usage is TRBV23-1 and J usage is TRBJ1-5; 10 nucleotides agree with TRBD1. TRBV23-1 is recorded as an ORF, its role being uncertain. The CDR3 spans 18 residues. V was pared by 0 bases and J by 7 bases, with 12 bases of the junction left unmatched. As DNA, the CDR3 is TGCGCCAGCAGTCAATCCCCCGGCGGACAGGGGGTGGAACAGCCCCAGCATTTT. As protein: CASSQSPGGQGVEQPQHF.

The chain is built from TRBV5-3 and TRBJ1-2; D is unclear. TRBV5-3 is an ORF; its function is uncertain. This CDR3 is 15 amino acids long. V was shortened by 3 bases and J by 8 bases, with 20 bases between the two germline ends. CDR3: CARSSRVGHNVGYTF. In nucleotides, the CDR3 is TGTGCCAGAAGCTCCAGAGTAGGGCATAACGTCGGCTACACCTTC.

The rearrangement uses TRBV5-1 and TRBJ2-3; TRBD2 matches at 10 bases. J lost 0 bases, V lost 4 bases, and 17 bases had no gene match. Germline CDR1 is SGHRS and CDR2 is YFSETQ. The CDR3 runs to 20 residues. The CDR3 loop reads CASSRTTGTSASVSTDTQYF. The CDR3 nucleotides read TGCGCCAGCAGCCGCACAACCGGGACTAGCGCCTCAGTTAGCACAGATACGCAGTATTTT.